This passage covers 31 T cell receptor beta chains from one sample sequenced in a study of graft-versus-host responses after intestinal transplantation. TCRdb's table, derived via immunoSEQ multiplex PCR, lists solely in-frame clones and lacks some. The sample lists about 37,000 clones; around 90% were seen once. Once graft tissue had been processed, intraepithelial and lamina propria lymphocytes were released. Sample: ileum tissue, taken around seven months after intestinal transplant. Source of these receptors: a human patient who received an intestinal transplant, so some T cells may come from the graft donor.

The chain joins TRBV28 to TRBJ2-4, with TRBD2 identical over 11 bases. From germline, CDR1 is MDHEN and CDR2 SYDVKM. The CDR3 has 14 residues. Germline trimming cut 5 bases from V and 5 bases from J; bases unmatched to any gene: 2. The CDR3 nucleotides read TGTGCCAGCAGTGGGGGACTAGCGGAAAACATTCAGTACTTC. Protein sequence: CASSGGLAENIQYF.

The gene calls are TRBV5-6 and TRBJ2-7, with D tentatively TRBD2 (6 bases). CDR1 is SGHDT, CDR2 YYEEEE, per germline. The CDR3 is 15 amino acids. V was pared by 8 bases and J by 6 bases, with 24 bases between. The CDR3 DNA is TGTGCCAGTAGGAGTAGCGGAGCTCGTTTTGTCGAGCAGTACTTC. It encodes CASRSSGARFVEQYF. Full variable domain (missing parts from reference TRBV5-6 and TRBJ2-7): DAGVTQSPTHLIKTRGQQVTLRCSPKSGHDTVSWYQQALGQGPQFIFQYYEEEERQRGNFPDRFSGHQFPNYSSELNVNALLLGDSALYLCASRSSGARFVEQYFGPGTRLTVT.

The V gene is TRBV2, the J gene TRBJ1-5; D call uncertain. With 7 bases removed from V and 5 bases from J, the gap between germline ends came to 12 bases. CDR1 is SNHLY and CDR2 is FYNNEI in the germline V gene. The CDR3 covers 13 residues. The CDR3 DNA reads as TGTGCCAGCAACCCGAACACCTATCAGCCCCAGCATTTT. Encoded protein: CASNPNTYQPQHF.

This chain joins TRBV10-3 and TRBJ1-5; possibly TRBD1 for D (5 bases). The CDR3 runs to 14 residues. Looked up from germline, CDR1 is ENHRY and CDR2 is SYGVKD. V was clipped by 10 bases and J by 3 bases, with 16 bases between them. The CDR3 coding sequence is TGTGCCACCCGGCGGGACGGTTACAATCAGCCCCAGCATTTT. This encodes CATRRDGYNQPQHF.

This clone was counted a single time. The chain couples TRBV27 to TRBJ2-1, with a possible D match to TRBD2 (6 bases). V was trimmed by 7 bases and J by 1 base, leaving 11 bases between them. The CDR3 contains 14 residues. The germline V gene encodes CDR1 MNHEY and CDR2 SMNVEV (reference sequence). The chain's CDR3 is CASMSGLSYNEQFF. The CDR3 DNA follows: TGTGCCAGCATGAGCGGGCTTTCCTACAATGAGCAGTTCTTC.

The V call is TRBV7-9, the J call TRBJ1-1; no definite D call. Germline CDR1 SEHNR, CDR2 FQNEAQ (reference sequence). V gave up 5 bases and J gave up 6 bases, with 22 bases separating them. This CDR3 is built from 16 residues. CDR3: CASSAKGPGREAEAFF. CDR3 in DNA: TGTGCCAGCAGCGCAAAGGGTCCGGGTAGGGAGGCTGAAGCTTTCTTT.

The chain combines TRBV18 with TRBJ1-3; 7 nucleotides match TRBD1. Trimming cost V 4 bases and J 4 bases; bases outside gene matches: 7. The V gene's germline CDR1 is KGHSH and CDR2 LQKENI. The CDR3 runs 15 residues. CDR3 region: CASSQGQTRGNTIYF. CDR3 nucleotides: TGTGCCAGCTCACAGGGACAGACTCGGGGAAACACCATATATTTT.

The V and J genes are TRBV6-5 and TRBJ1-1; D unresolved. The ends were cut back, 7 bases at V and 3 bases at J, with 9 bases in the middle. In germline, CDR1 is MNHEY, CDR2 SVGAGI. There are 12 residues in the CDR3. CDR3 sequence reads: CASKQMDTEAFF. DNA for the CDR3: TGTGCCAGCAAACAAATGGACACTGAAGCTTTCTTT.

The CDR3 DNA follows: TGTGCCAGCAGCTTGGGTGCGGGGGGTTCAGAGACCCAGTACTTC. Protein sequence: CASSLGAGGSETQYF. The V call is TRBV5-4, the J call TRBJ2-5, with TRBD2 matching 8 bases. The CDR3 has 15 residues. Per the germline V gene, CDR1 is SGHNT and CDR2 is YYREEE (reference sequence). V was clipped by 0 bases and J by 4 bases; unmatched bases: 5.

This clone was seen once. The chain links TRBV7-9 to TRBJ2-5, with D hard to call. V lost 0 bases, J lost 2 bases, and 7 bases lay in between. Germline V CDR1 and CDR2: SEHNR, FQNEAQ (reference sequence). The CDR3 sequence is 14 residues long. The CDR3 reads CASSLAAGQETQYF. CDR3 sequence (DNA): TGTGCCAGCAGCTTAGCGGCAGGACAAGAGACCCAGTACTTC.

This CDR3 reads CASSIAPGHPVDV. The CDR3 DNA reads TGTGCCAGTAGTATAGCTCCGGGACACCCCGTCGACGTC. The J gene is TRBJ2-7, the V gene TRBV19; possible D gene TRBD1, 6 bases. CDR1 and CDR2 from the germline V gene are LNHDA and SQIVND (reference sequence). This CDR3 is built from 13 residues.

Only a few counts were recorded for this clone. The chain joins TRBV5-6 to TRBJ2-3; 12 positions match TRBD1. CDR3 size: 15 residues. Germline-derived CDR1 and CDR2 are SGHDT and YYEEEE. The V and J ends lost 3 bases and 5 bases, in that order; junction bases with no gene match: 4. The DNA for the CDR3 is TGTGCCAGCAGCTGGGGACAGGGGGCCGGAGATACGCAGTATTTT. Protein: CASSWGQGAGDTQYF.

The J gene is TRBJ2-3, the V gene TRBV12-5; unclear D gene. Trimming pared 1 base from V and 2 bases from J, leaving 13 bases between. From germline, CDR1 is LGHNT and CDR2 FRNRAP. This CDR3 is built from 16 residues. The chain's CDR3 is CASGLGPQYPTDTQYF. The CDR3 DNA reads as TGTGCTAGTGGTTTGGGACCCCAATACCCCACAGATACGCAGTATTTT.

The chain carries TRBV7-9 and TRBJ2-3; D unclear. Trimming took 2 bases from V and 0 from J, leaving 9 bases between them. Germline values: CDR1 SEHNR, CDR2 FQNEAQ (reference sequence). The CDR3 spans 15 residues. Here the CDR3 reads CASSLRVSSTDTQYF. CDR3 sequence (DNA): TGTGCCAGCAGCTTAAGGGTTTCTAGCACAGATACGCAGTATTTT. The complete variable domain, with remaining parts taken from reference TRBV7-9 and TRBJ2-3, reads DTGVSQNPRHKITKRGQNVTFRCDPISEHNRLYWYRQTLGQGPEFLTYFQNEAQLEKSRLLSDRFSAERPKGSFSTLEIQRTEQGDSAMYLCASSLRVSSTDTQYFGPGTRLTVL.

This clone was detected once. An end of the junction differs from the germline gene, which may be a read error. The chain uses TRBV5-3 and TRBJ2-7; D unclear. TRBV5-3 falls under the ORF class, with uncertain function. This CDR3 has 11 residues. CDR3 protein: CGRHGFYEQYF. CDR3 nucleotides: TGTGGCAGACATGGATTCTACGAGCAGTACTTC.

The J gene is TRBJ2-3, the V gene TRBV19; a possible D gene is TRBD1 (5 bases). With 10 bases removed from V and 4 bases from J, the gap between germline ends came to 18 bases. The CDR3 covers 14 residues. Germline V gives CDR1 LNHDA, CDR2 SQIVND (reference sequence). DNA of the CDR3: TGTGCCACCAGTACTTTCCAGGGCTCAGATACGCAGTATTTT. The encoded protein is CATSTFQGSDTQYF.

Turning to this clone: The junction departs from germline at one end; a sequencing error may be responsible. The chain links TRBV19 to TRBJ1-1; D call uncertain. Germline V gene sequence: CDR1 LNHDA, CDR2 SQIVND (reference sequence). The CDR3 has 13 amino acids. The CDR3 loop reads CASSILTNSEAFF. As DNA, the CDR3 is TGTGCCAGTAGTATACTGACGAACTCTGAAGCTTTCTTT.

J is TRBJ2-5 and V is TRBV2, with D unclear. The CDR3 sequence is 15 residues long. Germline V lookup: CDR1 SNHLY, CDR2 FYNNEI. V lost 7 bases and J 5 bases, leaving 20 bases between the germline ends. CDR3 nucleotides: TGTGCCAGCAACCCCTCGACTTGGGTGGGGGAGACCCAGTACTTC. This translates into CASNPSTWVGETQYF. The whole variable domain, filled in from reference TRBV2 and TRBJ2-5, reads EPEVTQTPSHQVTQMGQEVILRCVPISNHLYFYWYRQILGQKVEFLVSFYNNEISEKSEIFDDQFSVERPDGSNFTLKIRSTKLEDSAMYFCASNPSTWVGETQYFGPGTRLLVL.

As DNA, the CDR3 is TGTGCCAGCAGGCGAGATACGCAGTATTTT. This codes for CASRRDTQYF. The chain carries TRBV6-1 and TRBJ2-3; D unresolved. Germline assignment: CDR1 MNHNS and CDR2 SASEGT. The CDR3 is 10 residues long. V lost 6 bases, J lost 5 bases, and 3 bases lay in between.

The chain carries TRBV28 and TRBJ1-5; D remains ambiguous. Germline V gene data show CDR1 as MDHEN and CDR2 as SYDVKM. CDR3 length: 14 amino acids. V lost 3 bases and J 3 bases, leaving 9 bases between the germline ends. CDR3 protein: CASSFSGVNQPQHF. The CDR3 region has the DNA TGTGCCAGCAGTTTTTCAGGAGTCAATCAGCCCCAGCATTTT.

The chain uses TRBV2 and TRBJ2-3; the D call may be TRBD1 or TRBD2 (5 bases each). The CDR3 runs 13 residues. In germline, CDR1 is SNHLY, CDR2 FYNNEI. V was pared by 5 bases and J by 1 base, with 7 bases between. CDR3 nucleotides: TGTGCCAGCAGTCGAGGGGGCACAGATACGCAGTATTTT. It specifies CASSRGGTDTQYF.

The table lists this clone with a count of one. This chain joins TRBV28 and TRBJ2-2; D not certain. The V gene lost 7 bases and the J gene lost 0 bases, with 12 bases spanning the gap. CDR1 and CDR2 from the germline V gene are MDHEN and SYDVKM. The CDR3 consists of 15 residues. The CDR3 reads CASTMGISNTGELFF. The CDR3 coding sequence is TGTGCCAGCACCATGGGAATATCGAACACCGGGGAGCTGTTTTTT.

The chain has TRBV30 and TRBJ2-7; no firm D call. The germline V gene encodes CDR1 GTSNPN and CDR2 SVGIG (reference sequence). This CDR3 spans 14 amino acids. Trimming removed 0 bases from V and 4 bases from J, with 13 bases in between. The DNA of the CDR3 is TGTGCCTGGAGTGTATTGGGGTTATCTTACGAGCAGTACTTC. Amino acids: CAWSVLGLSYEQYF.

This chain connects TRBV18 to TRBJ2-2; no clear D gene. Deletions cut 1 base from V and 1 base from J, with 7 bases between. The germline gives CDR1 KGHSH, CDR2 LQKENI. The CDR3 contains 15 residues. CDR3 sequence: CASSPRAMNTGELFF. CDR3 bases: TGTGCCAGCTCACCACGGGCAATGAACACCGGGGAGCTGTTTTTT.

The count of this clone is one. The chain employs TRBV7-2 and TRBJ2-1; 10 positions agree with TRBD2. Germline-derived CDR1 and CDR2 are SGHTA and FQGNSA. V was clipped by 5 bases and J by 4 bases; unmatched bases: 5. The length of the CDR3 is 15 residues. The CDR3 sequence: CASSKGLATYNEQFF. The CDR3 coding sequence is TGTGCCAGCAGCAAGGGACTAGCGACTTACAATGAGCAGTTCTTC.

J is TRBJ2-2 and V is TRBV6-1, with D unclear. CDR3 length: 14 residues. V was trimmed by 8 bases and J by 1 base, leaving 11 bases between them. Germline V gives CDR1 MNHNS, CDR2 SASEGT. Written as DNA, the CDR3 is TGTGCCAGCCCCTACGAGAGGAACACCGGGGAGCTGTTTTTT. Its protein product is CASPYERNTGELFF.

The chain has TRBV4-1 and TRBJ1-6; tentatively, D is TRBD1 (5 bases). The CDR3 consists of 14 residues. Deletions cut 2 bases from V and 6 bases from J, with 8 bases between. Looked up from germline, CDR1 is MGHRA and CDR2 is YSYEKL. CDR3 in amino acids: CASSQYDSNSPLHF. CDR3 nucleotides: TGCGCCAGCAGCCAATACGACAGTAATTCACCCCTCCACTTT.

This CDR3 reads CASSQQAGGWTEAFF. Here the CDR3 DNA reads TGCGCCAGCAGCCAGCAGGCAGGGGGATGGACTGAAGCTTTCTTT. The chain couples TRBV4-1 to TRBJ1-1; 7 bases match TRBD1. The length of the CDR3 is 15 residues. The V gene end was trimmed by 3 bases and the J gene end by 5 bases; junction bases not matched to a gene: 9. CDR1 MGHRA and CDR2 YSYEKL come from the germline V gene.

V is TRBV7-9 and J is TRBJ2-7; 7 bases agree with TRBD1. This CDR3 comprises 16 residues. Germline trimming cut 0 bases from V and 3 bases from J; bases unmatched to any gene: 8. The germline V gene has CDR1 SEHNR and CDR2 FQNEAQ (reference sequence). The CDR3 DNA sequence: TGTGCCAGCAGCTTAGCTCTTGGGGACAGAAGCTACGAGCAGTACTTC. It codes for CASSLALGDRSYEQYF.

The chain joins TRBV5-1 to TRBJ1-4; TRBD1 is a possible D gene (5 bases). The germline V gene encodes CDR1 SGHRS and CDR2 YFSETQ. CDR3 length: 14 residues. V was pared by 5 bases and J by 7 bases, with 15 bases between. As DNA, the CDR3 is TGCGCCAGCAGACGGGACTCACTAACTGAAAAACTGTTTTTT. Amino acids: CASRRDSLTEKLFF. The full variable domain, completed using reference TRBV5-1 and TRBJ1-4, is KAGVTQTPRYLIKTRGQQVTLSCSPISGHRSVSWYQQTPGQGLQFLFEYFSETQRNKGNFPGRFSGRQFSNSRSEMNVSTLELGDSALYLCASRRDSLTEKLFFGSGTQLSVL.

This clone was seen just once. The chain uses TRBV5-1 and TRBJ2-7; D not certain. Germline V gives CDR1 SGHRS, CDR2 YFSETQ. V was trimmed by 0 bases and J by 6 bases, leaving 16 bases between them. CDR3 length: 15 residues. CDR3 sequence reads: CASSLGLGSSAEQYF. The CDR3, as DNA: TGCGCCAGCAGCTTGGGATTGGGGTCATCAGCCGAGCAGTACTTC.